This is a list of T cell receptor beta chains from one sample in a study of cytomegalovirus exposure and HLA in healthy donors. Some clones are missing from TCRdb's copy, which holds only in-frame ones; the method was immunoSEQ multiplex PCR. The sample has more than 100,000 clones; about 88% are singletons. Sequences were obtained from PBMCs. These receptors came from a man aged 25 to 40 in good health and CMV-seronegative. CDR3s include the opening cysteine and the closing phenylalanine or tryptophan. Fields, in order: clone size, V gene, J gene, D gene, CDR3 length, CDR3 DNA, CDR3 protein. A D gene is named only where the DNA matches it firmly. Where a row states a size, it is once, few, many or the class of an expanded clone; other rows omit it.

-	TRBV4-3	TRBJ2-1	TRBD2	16	TGCGCCAGCAGCCTTTCCGAGCGGGATTACTACAATGAGCAGTTCTTC	CASSLSERDYYNEQFF
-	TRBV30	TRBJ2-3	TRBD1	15	TGTGCCTGGCTGCGGAACGGACAGGCCACAGATACGCAGTATTTT	CAWLRNGQATDTQYF
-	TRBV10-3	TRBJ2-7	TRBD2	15	TGTGCCATCAGTGAGTCGGGCGGGAGGGCCTACGAGCAGTACTTC	CAISESGGRAYEQYF
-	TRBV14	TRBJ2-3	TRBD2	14	TGTGCCAGCAGCCAGACTAGCGCACTAGTTACGCAGTATTTT	CASSQTSALVTQYF
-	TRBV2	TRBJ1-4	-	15	TGTGCCAGCAGTGGTCACGGGGGTGGTAATGAAAAACTGTTTTTT	CASSGHGGGNEKLFF
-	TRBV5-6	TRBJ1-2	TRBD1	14	TGTGCCAGCAGCTTGGACAGGGGCAACTATGGCTACACCTTC	CASSLDRGNYGYTF
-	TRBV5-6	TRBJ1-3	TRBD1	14	TGTGCCAGCAGCTCGACAGGGTCAGGAAACACCATATATTTT	CASSSTGSGNTIYF
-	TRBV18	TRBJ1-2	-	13	TGTGCCAGCTCGCCGACAGCTAACTATGGCTACACCTTC	CASSPTANYGYTF
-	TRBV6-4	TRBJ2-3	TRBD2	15	TGTGCCAGCAGTGACTCGACGGGAGGGCCAGATACGCAGTATTTT	CASSDSTGGPDTQYF
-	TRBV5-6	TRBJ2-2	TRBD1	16	TGTGCCAGCAGCTTGGAGGGACAGAAGAATACCGGGGAGCTGTTTTTT	CASSLEGQKNTGELFF
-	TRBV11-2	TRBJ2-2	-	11	TGTGCCAGCGCCTCAGGAGGGGAGCTGTTTTTT	CASASGGELFF
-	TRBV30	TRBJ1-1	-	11	TGTGCCTGGAGTGCCCCCAGGGGAGCTTTCTTT	CAWSAPRGAFF
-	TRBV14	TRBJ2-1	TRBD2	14	TGTGCCAGCAGCCGCGGACTAGCGGGAATAGCCCTGTTCTTC	CASSRGLAGIALFF
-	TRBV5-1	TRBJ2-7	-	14	TGCGCCAGCAGCTTGGTGGCAGGGGTAGGAGAGCAGTACTTC	CASSLVAGVGEQYF
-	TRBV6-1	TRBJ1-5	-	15	TGTGCCAGCAGTGAAGCCGGTGCGGACTATCAGCCCCAGCATTTT	CASSEAGADYQPQHF
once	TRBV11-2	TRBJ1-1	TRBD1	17	TGTGCCAGCAGCCCAAGACTCGGAGGGGGCGCGATCACTGAAGCTTTCTTT	CASSPRLGGGAITEAFF
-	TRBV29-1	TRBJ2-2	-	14	TGCAGCGGCCGCTGGGGGGCGAACACCGGGGAGCTGTTTTTT	CSGRWGANTGELFF
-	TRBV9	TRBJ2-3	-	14	TGTGCCAGCAGCGTAGCGGGTAGCGTAGATACGCAGTATTTT	CASSVAGSVDTQYF
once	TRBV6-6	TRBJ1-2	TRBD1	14	TGTGCCAGCAGGACCCCGGACAGGGAAGTTGGCTACACCTTC	CASRTPDREVGYTF
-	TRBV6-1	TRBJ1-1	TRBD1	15	TGTGCCAGCCTTCTGATCCCCGGGACAGATACTGAAGCTTTCTTT	CASLLIPGTDTEAFF
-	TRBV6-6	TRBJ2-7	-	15	TGTGCCAGCCGAAATAGCCAAGGAATAACCCACGAGCAGTACTTC	CASRNSQGITHEQYF
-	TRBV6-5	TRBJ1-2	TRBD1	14	TGTGCCAGCAACTTCATCGGGACAGACTATGGCTACACCTTC	CASNFIGTDYGYTF
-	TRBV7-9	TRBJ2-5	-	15	TGTGCCAGCAGCCCGCTACGGACATTTGGAGAGACCCAGTACTTC	CASSPLRTFGETQYF
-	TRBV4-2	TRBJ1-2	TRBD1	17	TGTGCCAGCAGCCAAGACCGGGGGACAGGTTTAGGGTATGGCTACACCTTC	CASSQDRGTGLGYGYTF
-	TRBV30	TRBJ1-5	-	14	TGTGCCTGGAGCGTTGACAGATCCAATCAGCCCCAGCATTTT	CAWSVDRSNQPQHF
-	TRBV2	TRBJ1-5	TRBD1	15	TGTGCCAGCGGCCGGGACAGGGGGCGAGAACAGCCCCAGCATTTT	CASGRDRGREQPQHF
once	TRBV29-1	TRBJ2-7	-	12	TGCAGCGTTGCCACTGCCGCCGACGAGCAGTACTTC	CSVATAADEQYF
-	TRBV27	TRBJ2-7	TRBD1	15	TGTGCCAGCAGTGGACAGGGGACAAGAATCGACGAGCAGTACTTC	CASSGQGTRIDEQYF
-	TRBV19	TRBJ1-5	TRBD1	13	TGTGCCAGTAGTATAGGACAGGGGAAGCCCCAGCATTTT	CASSIGQGKPQHF
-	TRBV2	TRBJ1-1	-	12	TGTGCCAGCAGTGTCCAGGAGGGTGAAGCTTTCTTT	CASSVQEGEAFF